This T cell receptor (beta chain) is from a study of response to subunit inactivated influenza vaccine. Looked up from germline, CDR1 is MNHEY and CDR2 is SMNVEV (reference sequence). The CDR3 length is 16 residues. Trimming left V 1 base short and J 0 bases short, with 11 bases between. MiXCR was run by TCRdb on the RT-PCR reads, yielding one entry per CDR3 protein. The sample yields around 600,000 distinct CDR3 sequences, 11% seen once. These same records also appear under a second study, on T cells expressing NK-cell markers. Turning to that study: As the method of synthesis, 5'RACE template switching with UMIs yielded TCR beta cDNA. Researchers got TCR beta repertoires out of sorted CD3+CD56+NKG2C+, CD3+CD56+NKG2C- and CD3+CD56-NKG2C+ T cells. Clones of NKG2C+ T cells that had expanded were of unclear HCMV specificity.

This clonotype originated in a man between 50 and 59 years old who received an inactivated influenza vaccine. The chain joins TRBV27 to TRBJ2-3; D remains ambiguous. The sample was PBMCs from blood, taken on the day of vaccination. CDR3 bases: TGTGCCAGCAGTTTATATCGTCTCCCGAGCACAGATACGCAGTATTTT. Translated, it gives CASSLYRLPSTDTQYF.